The 12 T cell receptor beta chains given below trace back to one sample, sequenced in a study of T cell responses to AZD1222 COVID-19 vaccine (dated by TCRdb to about 2021). Reading the label with the study, this specimen's time point is: about 28 days (+/-7) after the second vaccine dose. Library creation used the immunoSEQ multiplex PCR assay. TCRdb took this table from immuneACCESS and kept in-frame rearrangements with V and J called. Such tables lack part of the clones; where checked against another copy, unresolved V genes explain under half of the gap, and the rest is unexplained. Counted in this sample were over 150,000 clones; approximately 93% of them appeared once. The top ten constitute 0.9% to 1.1% of the sample. The sequences come from peripheral blood, collected 28 days after the second AZD1222 dose. These receptor sequences come from an adult who received the AZD1222 COVID-19 vaccine.

The chain links TRBV6-5 to TRBJ1-1; no firm D call. Between the trimmed V and J ends, which lost 6 bases and 1 base, there was a span of 9 bases. The germline V gene encodes CDR1 MNHEY and CDR2 SVGAGI. The CDR3 has 13 residues. The CDR3 protein is CASSTLSNTEAFF. DNA of the CDR3: TGTGCCAGCAGCACCCTTTCGAACACTGAAGCTTTCTTT.

The chain uses TRBV28 and TRBJ2-2, with 7 bases fitting TRBD1. CDR1 and CDR2 (germline): MDHEN, SYDVKM. The CDR3 covers 16 residues. The trim removed 5 bases at V and 0 bases at J, leaving 6 bases unmatched. DNA of the CDR3: TGTGCCAGCAGTCACCCCGGGACAGCGAACACCGGGGAGCTGTTTTTT. The encoded protein is CASSHPGTANTGELFF. The complete variable domain, with remaining parts taken from reference TRBV28 and TRBJ2-2, reads DVKVTQSSRYLVKRTGEKVFLECVQDMDHENMFWYRQDPGLGLRLIYFSYDVKMKEKGDIPEGYSVSREKKERFSLILESASTNQTSMYLCASSHPGTANTGELFFGEGSRLTVL.

The V call is TRBV5-1, the J call TRBJ1-6; TRBD1 matches at 7 bases. Germline V gene data show CDR1 as SGHRS and CDR2 as YFSETQ. The CDR3 has 12 residues. V was pared by 0 bases and J by 12 bases, with 0 bases of the junction left unmatched. CDR3 DNA sequence: TGCGCCAGCAGCTTGGACAGGGGACCCCTCCACTTT. Protein: CASSLDRGPLHF.

The rearrangement links TRBV30 to TRBJ2-3; 10 bases fit TRBD1. Unmatched junction bases numbered 6, after V lost 5 bases and J lost 4 bases. Looked up from germline, CDR1 is GTSNPN and CDR2 is SVGIG (reference sequence). The CDR3 length is 14 residues. The chain's CDR3 is CAWGTGTGADTQYF. CDR3 nucleotides: TGTGCCTGGGGGACCGGGACAGGGGCAGATACGCAGTATTTT.

The rearrangement uses TRBV12-3 or TRBV12-4 and TRBJ2-1; perhaps TRBD2 as D (6 bases). V was clipped by 4 bases and J by 7 bases, with 11 bases between them. CDR3 length: 13 residues. The CDR3 coding sequence is TGTGCCAGCAGTTGGGGGGTCGGGAATGAGCAGTTCTTC. Protein product: CASSWGVGNEQFF.

The CDR3 bases are TGTGCCAGCAGCGTAACCGACACCTACTATGGCTACACCTTC. As protein: CASSVTDTYYGYTF. The chain is built from TRBV9 and TRBJ1-2; D is ambiguous. Per germline, CDR1 SGDLS and CDR2 YYNGEE. The CDR3 sequence is 14 residues long. Trimming took off 1 base at V and 3 bases at J, with 10 bases between the two ends.

V gene TRBV6-5 combines with J gene TRBJ2-6, with D possibly matching TRBD1 (5 bases). The germline V gene has CDR1 MNHEY and CDR2 SVGAGI. Deletions cut 11 bases from V and 0 bases from J, with 14 bases between. The length of the CDR3 is 15 residues. As DNA, the CDR3 is TGTGCCGGGGCAGGTGGACGCTCTGGGGCCAACGTCCTGACTTTC. Protein sequence: CAGAGGRSGANVLTF.

This chain joins TRBV10-3 and TRBJ1-2; D not resolved. V was cut by 0 bases and J by 1 base, with 6 bases left in between. This CDR3 has 14 amino acids. Germline V CDR1 and CDR2: ENHRY, SYGVKD. CDR3 region: CAISESRRNYGYTF. The CDR3 DNA is TGTGCCATCAGTGAGTCGAGGCGTAACTATGGCTACACCTTC.

The chain combines TRBV6-6 with TRBJ1-2; perhaps TRBD1 as D (6 bases). This CDR3 comprises 14 residues. The germline CDR1 and CDR2 sequences are MNHNY and SVGAGI (reference sequence). Trimming removed 5 bases at V and 0 bases at J, with 10 bases between. The CDR3 spells CASSVDRANYGYTF. For the CDR3, the DNA is TGTGCCAGCAGTGTGGACAGAGCTAACTATGGCTACACCTTC.

The chain has TRBV27 and TRBJ2-1; TRBD2 matches at 15 bases. Per the germline V gene, CDR1 is MNHEY and CDR2 is SMNVEV (reference sequence). With V trimmed by 6 bases and J by 7 bases, 4 bases remained unmatched. CDR3 length: 15 amino acids. The CDR3 DNA is TGTGCCAGCAGAAGGGGGACTAGCGGGGGGAATGAGCAGTTCTTC. Amino acid sequence: CASRRGTSGGNEQFF.

V and J are TRBV7-8 and TRBJ1-3, with TRBD1 identical over 8 bases. This CDR3 has 15 amino acids. V was pared by 3 bases and J by 3 bases, with 4 bases of the junction left unmatched. CDR1 and CDR2 from the germline V gene are SGHVS and FQNEAQ. CDR3: CASSLLQGGGNTIYF. The DNA of the CDR3 is TGTGCCAGCAGCTTGTTACAGGGGGGTGGAAACACCATATATTTT.

V usage is TRBV6-5 and J usage is TRBJ1-5, with a weak D call TRBD1 (6 bases). V lost 0 bases and J lost 3, with 9 bases in between. CDR3 length equals 15 residues. Germline values: CDR1 MNHEY, CDR2 SVGAGI. CDR3 in DNA: TGTGCCAGCAGTTACTCGACAGGAAACAATCAGCCCCAGCATTTT. It is translated as CASSYSTGNNQPQHF.